One sample yielded the 8 T cell receptor beta chains listed below, sequenced in a study of T cell repertoires in cytomegalovirus infection. Using its own MiXCR run on the reads, TCRdb lists one record per CDR3 protein. The sample contains hundreds of thousands of distinct CDR3 sequences, around 30% of which appear only once. The antigens for these receptors are not known. Sequenced here: cultured PBMCs, sampled from culture after CMV antigen stimulation. These receptors all stem from a human donor in good health (CMV status not recorded). Some clones in this sample may be carry-over from other donors' samples.

The rearrangement links TRBV19 to TRBJ1-1, with D possibly TRBD1 on 5 matching bases. Germline-derived CDR1 and CDR2 are LNHDA and SQIVND (reference sequence). Trimming stripped 5 bases from V and 3 bases from J, with 31 bases between. The CDR3 is made up of 20 amino acids. The CDR3 DNA follows: TGTGCCAGTAGTCTTTCCCCCTCCCGGTCGACAGTCAAAGGGGACACTGAAGCTTTCTTT. It yields the protein CASSLSPSRSTVKGDTEAFF.

The V and J genes are TRBV7-2 and TRBJ2-7; 8 bases are shared with TRBD2. Germline values: CDR1 SGHTA, CDR2 FQGNSA. This CDR3 region has 15 residues. V was pared by 5 bases and J by 2 bases, with 8 bases of the junction left unmatched. The CDR3 sequence: CASSPLLAGPYEQYF. In DNA form, the CDR3 reads TGTGCCAGCAGCCCCCTATTAGCGGGGCCCTACGAGCAGTACTTC.

The rearrangement joins TRBV29-1 to TRBJ1-3; 9 nucleotides agree with TRBD1. Looked up from germline, CDR1 is SQVTM and CDR2 is ANQGSEA. V lost 4 bases to trimming and J lost 6 bases; unmatched junction nucleotides: 4. The CDR3 is 13 residues long. The CDR3 loop is CSVARTGENTIYF. For the CDR3, the DNA is TGCAGCGTTGCCCGGACAGGGGAAAACACCATATATTTT.

The chain couples TRBV20-1 to TRBJ2-3; 10 bases are shared with TRBD2. The CDR3 is 15 residues long. Germline values: CDR1 DFQATT, CDR2 SNEGSKA (reference sequence). V gave up 6 bases and J gave up 2 bases; unmatched junction bases: 8. The CDR3 nucleotides are TGCAGTGCGGTCGCTAGCGGGGGTTCCACAGATACGCAGTATTTT. Protein sequence: CSAVASGGSTDTQYF.

This clonotype was found a few times. CDR3 DNA: TGTGCCAGCAGCCCCGAGGCCGTTTACGGGTCCGACTGGGAGACCCAGTACTTC. Translated: CASSPEAVYGSDWETQYF. The gene calls are TRBV7-8 and TRBJ2-5; D gene ambiguous. V was pared by 5 bases and J by 5 bases, with 27 bases between. Germline values: CDR1 SGHVS, CDR2 FQNEAQ. This CDR3 contains 18 residues.

This clonotype was seen many times. CDR3 DNA sequence: TGTGCCAGCAGCCAGCCCCCTTGGACAGGGGGCAATCAGCCCCAGCATTTT. Amino acid sequence: CASSQPPWTGGNQPQHF. The rearrangement links TRBV7-8 to TRBJ1-5; 9 positions match TRBD1. Germline V gene data show CDR1 as SGHVS and CDR2 as FQNEAQ. V was clipped by 5 bases and J by 2 bases; unmatched bases: 10. The CDR3 runs to 17 residues.

This clonotype appeared a few times. The chain couples TRBV7-2 to TRBJ1-2; TRBD1 is a possible D gene (5 bases). Germline CDR1 reads SGHTA; CDR2 reads FQGNSA. V lost 4 bases and J 4 bases, leaving 13 bases between the germline ends. This CDR3 spans 14 amino acids. DNA for the CDR3: TGTGCCAGCAGCTCCACTGCGGGGGGCTATGGCTACACCTTC. Its protein product is CASSSTAGGYGYTF.

The rearrangement uses TRBV19 and TRBJ2-7; the D gene is possibly TRBD1 (6 bases). The germline CDR1 and CDR2 sequences are LNHDA and SQIVND (reference sequence). The germline V and J ends were trimmed by 4 bases and 2 bases, with 15 bases remaining between them. CDR3 size: 15 residues. The CDR3 loop is CASSTRQVQTYEQYF. The CDR3 DNA follows: TGTGCCAGTAGTACCCGACAGGTTCAGACCTACGAGCAGTACTTC.